The 25 T cell receptor beta chains below all came from one sample that was sequenced in a study of technical replicates of blood from a handful of donors. Assay: immunoSEQ multiplex PCR; the TCRdb copy retains only in-frame clones and omits some. The data contain tens of thousands of clones, nearly 98% of them singletons. Sequenced: T cells isolated from PBMCs. The receptors were gathered from a human donor in good health.

This CDR3 reads CASRLAPGRAGAGPRNYEQYF. The CDR3 nucleotides are TGTGCAAGTCGCTTAGCGCCGGGTAGGGCGGGAGCCGGCCCCCGGAACTACGAGCAGTACTTC. V and J are TRBV12-2 and TRBJ2-7; TRBD2, the D gene given by the table, was not confirmed from the DNA. TRBV12-2 is termed a pseudogene. This CDR3 comprises 21 residues.

V gene TRBV29-1 combines with J gene TRBJ2-1, with 10 bases aligning to TRBD2. V shed 3 bases and J 8 bases; nucleotides not matched to a gene: 10. CDR3 length: 15 amino acids. Germline-derived CDR1 and CDR2 are SQVTM and ANQGSEA. The CDR3 DNA sequence: TGCAGCGTTGATGAGGCTAGCGGGAGTAAGCATGAGCAGTTCTTC. Its protein is CSVDEASGSKHEQFF.

This clone turned up a few times. This chain connects TRBV30 to TRBJ1-3; tentatively, D is TRBD1 (5 bases). Germline V lookup: CDR1 GTSNPN, CDR2 SVGIG (reference sequence). The length of the CDR3 is 13 residues. V was pared by 3 bases and J by 0 bases, with 6 bases between. The CDR3 sequence is CAWRGLSGNTIYF. The CDR3 DNA reads as TGTGCCTGGAGGGGGCTCTCTGGAAACACCATATATTTT.

The genes are TRBV27 and TRBJ2-3, with D maybe TRBD1 (5 bases). Trimming removed 3 bases at V and 6 bases at J, with 19 bases between. The CDR3 has 16 residues. CDR1 is MNHEY, CDR2 SMNVEV, per germline (reference sequence). The CDR3 sequence is CASSFNHIKQADTQYF. CDR3 DNA sequence: TGTGCCAGCAGTTTTAATCACATTAAACAGGCGGATACGCAGTATTTT.

The gene calls are TRBV7-8 and TRBJ2-7; D is possibly TRBD2 (7 bases). This CDR3 region has 15 residues. V dropped 5 bases and J dropped 5 bases, with 19 bases sitting between them. Per the germline V gene, CDR1 is SGHVS and CDR2 is FQNEAQ. CDR3 protein: CASSPLGGGPHEQYF. DNA of the CDR3: TGTGCCAGCAGCCCCTTGGGGGGGGGCCCACACGAGCAGTACTTC.

V is TRBV9 and J is TRBJ2-5, with D maybe TRBD2 (7 bases). The germline gives CDR1 SGDLS, CDR2 YYNGEE. Trimming removed 4 bases at V and 4 bases at J, with 14 bases between. The CDR3 totals 14 residues. DNA of the CDR3: TGTGCCAGCAGCCCATCTGGGGGGGCAGAGACCCAGTACTTC. Encoded protein: CASSPSGGAETQYF.

This chain joins TRBV6-1 and TRBJ2-7; 7 bases agree with TRBD1. CDR1 is MNHNS, CDR2 SASEGT, per germline. The CDR3 is 15 residues long. Unmatched junction bases numbered 13, after V lost 10 bases and J lost 1 base. DNA for the CDR3: TGTGCCATCACCCGAGGGGGACAGATTTCCTACGAGCAGTACTTC. As protein: CAITRGGQISYEQYF.

This clone showed up just once. The gene calls are TRBV7-6 and TRBJ1-1, with D possibly TRBD1 on 5 matching bases. Germline V CDR1 and CDR2: SGHVS, FNYEAQ. V lost 5 bases to trimming and J lost 5 bases, with 18 bases between them. The CDR3 has 15 residues. This CDR3 reads CASSLQEGVWTEAFF. The CDR3 DNA reads TGTGCCAGCAGCCTCCAAGAAGGGGTTTGGACTGAAGCTTTCTTT.

This rearrangement joins TRBV6-1 to TRBJ2-3; TRBD2 matches 10 bases. V shed 1 base, J shed 3 bases, and the junction held 7 bases outside the gene matches. Per germline, CDR1 MNHNS and CDR2 SASEGT. The CDR3 extends over 17 amino acids. The CDR3 loop reads CASSEGASGGSTDTQYF. The CDR3 bases are TGTGCCAGCAGTGAAGGGGCTAGCGGGGGTTCAACAGATACGCAGTATTTT.

The rearrangement uses TRBV10-2 and TRBJ1-1; tentatively, D is TRBD1 (5 bases). The CDR3 runs 12 residues. Germline assignment: CDR1 WSHSY and CDR2 SAAADI. V was clipped by 5 bases and J by 6 bases, with 10 bases between them. In nucleotides, the CDR3 is TGCGCCAGCAGTTCGGGGGGGGCTGAAGCTTTCTTT. Protein: CASSSGGAEAFF.

The chain employs TRBV6-1 and TRBJ1-2; weak D call: TRBD1 (6 bases). Germline V gene sequence: CDR1 MNHNS, CDR2 SASEGT. The CDR3 sequence is 13 residues long. Trimming cost V 2 bases and J 5 bases, with 9 bases left between them. The CDR3 sequence is CASSENREYGYTF. CDR3 coding DNA: TGTGCCAGCAGTGAAAACAGGGAGTATGGCTACACCTTC.

This clone was picked up one time. V is TRBV19 and J is TRBJ1-1, with 8 bases aligning to TRBD1. V gave up 7 bases and J gave up 0 bases; unmatched junction bases: 7. The CDR3 runs 15 residues. Germline V gene sequence: CDR1 LNHDA, CDR2 SQIVND (reference sequence). The CDR3 sequence is CASTLQGGMNTEAFF. For the CDR3, the DNA is TGTGCCAGTACCTTACAGGGGGGCATGAACACTGAAGCTTTCTTT.

The V and J genes are TRBV5-1 and TRBJ2-1, with 8 positions matching TRBD1. CDR1 is SGHRS and CDR2 is YFSETQ in the germline V gene. V shed 4 bases and J 2 bases; nucleotides not matched to a gene: 8. The CDR3 totals 16 residues. The CDR3 region is CASSRLNRGAYNEQFF. The CDR3 region has the DNA TGCGCCAGCAGCCGCCTCAACAGGGGGGCCTACAATGAGCAGTTCTTC. The full variable domain, rest sourced from reference TRBV5-1 and TRBJ2-1, is KAGVTQTPRYLIKTRGQQVTLSCSPISGHRSVSWYQQTPGQGLQFLFEYFSETQRNKGNFPGRFSGRQFSNSRSEMNVSTLELGDSALYLCASSRLNRGAYNEQFFGPGTRLTVL.

The chain is built from TRBV7-2 and TRBJ1-1; no clear D gene. CDR1 and CDR2 (germline): SGHTA, FQGNSA. There are 10 residues in the CDR3. The ends were cut back, 2 bases at V and 10 bases at J, with 5 bases in the middle. This CDR3 is CASSLFIAFF. The CDR3 coding sequence is TGTGCCAGCAGCTTATTTATAGCTTTCTTT.

The chain joins TRBV2 to TRBJ1-2, with a possible D match to TRBD1 (5 bases). V was pared by 6 bases and J by 0 bases, with 11 bases between. This CDR3 is built from 14 residues. CDR1 SNHLY and CDR2 FYNNEI come from the germline V gene. The CDR3 protein is CASRDSYSNYGYTF. In nucleotides, the CDR3 is TGTGCCAGCAGAGACAGCTACTCTAACTATGGCTACACCTTC.

The chain employs TRBV13 and TRBJ1-2, with D unresolved. In germline, CDR1 is PRHDT, CDR2 FYEKMQ (reference sequence). This CDR3 comprises 13 residues. V gave up 3 bases and J gave up 8 bases, with 13 bases separating them. The CDR3 loop reads CASSFEKVRGYTF. The CDR3 DNA sequence: TGTGCCAGCAGCTTCGAAAAGGTGCGGGGCTACACCTTC.

The chain combines TRBV28 with TRBJ1-2; D is unclear. The germline V gene encodes CDR1 MDHEN and CDR2 SYDVKM. This CDR3 has 15 amino acids. The ends were cut back, 5 bases at V and 7 bases at J, with 20 bases in the middle. The CDR3 sequence: CASSPRGQIVGGYTF. In DNA form, the CDR3 reads TGTGCCAGCAGTCCAAGAGGCCAGATCGTTGGTGGCTACACCTTC.

The chain employs TRBV5-6 and TRBJ2-6, with D perhaps matching TRBD2 (5 bases). Germline loops: CDR1 SGHDT, CDR2 YYEEEE. This CDR3 is built from 15 residues. Trimming pared 4 bases from V and 0 bases from J, leaving 8 bases between. Here the CDR3 DNA reads TGTGCCAGCAGCCGCGGGCTCTCTGGGGCCAACGTCCTGACTTTC. Its translation is CASSRGLSGANVLTF.

The V gene is TRBV27, the J gene TRBJ1-1; D perhaps matches TRBD1 (6 bases). The germline V gene encodes CDR1 MNHEY and CDR2 SMNVEV (reference sequence). The CDR3 is 13 residues long. V lost 5 bases and J 2 bases, leaving 9 bases between the germline ends. The CDR3 bases are TGTGCCAGCAGTCGACAGGACAACACTGAAGCTTTCTTT. Protein product: CASSRQDNTEAFF.

The chain links TRBV28 to TRBJ2-7, with a tentative D call TRBD1 (6 bases). The CDR3 is 16 amino acids. Germline V gene lookup returns CDR1 MDHEN and CDR2 SYDVKM. Trimming cost V 8 bases and J 2 bases, with 22 bases left between them. Written as DNA, the CDR3 is TGTGCCAGCGTGCCCCCCCAGGGGTTACTTCCCTACGAGCAGTACTTC. This gives the protein CASVPPQGLLPYEQYF. Complete variable domain (other parts from reference TRBV28 and TRBJ2-7): DVKVTQSSRYLVKRTGEKVFLECVQDMDHENMFWYRQDPGLGLRLIYFSYDVKMKEKGDIPEGYSVSREKKERFSLILESASTNQTSMYLCASVPPQGLLPYEQYFGPGTRLTVT.

The V gene is TRBV7-6, the J gene TRBJ2-7, with 7 bases fitting TRBD2. The V gene's germline CDR1 is SGHVS and CDR2 FNYEAQ. V gave up 1 base and J gave up 3 bases; unmatched junction bases: 6. This CDR3 region has 15 residues. CDR3 protein: CASSLGEGSHYEQYF. DNA for the CDR3: TGTGCCAGCAGCTTAGGGGAGGGAAGCCACTACGAGCAGTACTTC.

This clone was picked up one time. The V and J genes are TRBV14 and TRBJ1-1; no definite D call. Germline V CDR1 and CDR2: SGHDN, FVKESK. Deletions cut 7 bases from V and 0 bases from J, with 15 bases between. CDR3 size: 15 residues. The DNA of the CDR3 is TGTGCCAGCACCTCGGTCCGGGGTTTGAACACTGAAGCTTTCTTT. It specifies CASTSVRGLNTEAFF.

The J gene is TRBJ2-7, the V gene TRBV23-1, with TRBD2 matching 7 bases. TRBV23-1 is treated as an ORF (open reading frame) with a function not yet certain. The CDR3 loop spans 19 amino acids. Trimming took 0 bases from V and 1 from J; bases not matched to a gene: 15. The CDR3 nucleotides are TGCGCCAGCAGTCAATCTGGGGGGGGGTCCTTCTCATTATCCTACGAGCAGTACTTC. Amino acid sequence: CASSQSGGGSFSLSYEQYF.

The J gene is TRBJ1-1, the V gene TRBV9; perhaps TRBD1 as D (5 bases). The germline gives CDR1 SGDLS, CDR2 YYNGEE. The length of the CDR3 is 14 residues. Trimming pared 0 bases from V and 1 base from J, leaving 7 bases between. The CDR3 sequence: CASSVVGGNTEAFF. The CDR3, as DNA: TGTGCCAGCAGCGTAGTCGGGGGGAACACTGAAGCTTTCTTT.

This chain connects TRBV5-1 to TRBJ1-5; D may be TRBD1 (5 bases). The CDR3 spans 14 residues. The V end lost 4 bases, the J end lost 5 bases, and 13 bases lay between the germline ends. Germline CDR1 and CDR2: SGHRS and YFSETQ. The CDR3 coding sequence is TGCGCCAGCAGCCTAGACAGTATATATCAGCCCCAGCATTTT. This translates into CASSLDSIYQPQHF.